This is a list of T cell receptor beta chains from one sample in a study of blood T cell repertoires in COVID-19. Sequencing was performed with immunoSEQ multiplex PCR; in TCRdb, only in-frame clones are kept and a portion is missing. The data show under 150,000 clones, around 88% seen once. Sequencing input: peripheral blood. Receptors originate from a human donor in a cohort sampled during active COVID-19. Both conserved end residues are part of each CDR3. The order of the fields is J gene, D gene, V gene, clone size, CDR3 DNA, CDR3 protein. A D gene is named only where the DNA matches it firmly. Expanded clones are given a class, and other clones once, few, many or no size at all.

j_gene: TRBJ2-7; d_gene: .; v_gene: TRBV28; abundance: .; CDR3nt: TGTGCCAGCAGTACCGGTCCCATATACGAGCAGTACTTC; CDR3aa: CASSTGPIYEQYF
j_gene: TRBJ2-3; d_gene: TRBD2; v_gene: TRBV15; abundance: .; CDR3nt: TGTGCCACCAGCAGGTCGGGGGGAACTAGCACAGATACGCAGTATTTT; CDR3aa: CATSRSGGTSTDTQYF
j_gene: TRBJ2-1; d_gene: .; v_gene: TRBV11-3; abundance: few; CDR3nt: TGTGCCAGCAGCAATTCCGTATACTTAATCGATGAGCAGTTCTTC; CDR3aa: CASSNSVYLIDEQFF
j_gene: TRBJ2-1; d_gene: .; v_gene: TRBV3-1/TRBV3-2; abundance: .; CDR3nt: TGTGCCAGCAGCCCCGATCCGGGGAAGCAGTTCTTC; CDR3aa: CASSPDPGKQFF
j_gene: TRBJ1-3; d_gene: .; v_gene: TRBV7-8; abundance: .; CDR3nt: TGTGCCAGCAGCTTTGGAGTTCTACCCTCTGGAAACACCATATATTTT; CDR3aa: CASSFGVLPSGNTIYF
j_gene: TRBJ2-7; d_gene: TRBD1; v_gene: TRBV18; abundance: .; CDR3nt: TGTGCCAGCTCACCAAGGACAGGGGGGGAGGAGCAGTACTTC; CDR3aa: CASSPRTGGEEQYF
j_gene: TRBJ2-7; d_gene: TRBD2; v_gene: TRBV2; abundance: once; CDR3nt: TGTGCCAGCAGCACTAGCGGGGGTTTCGAGCAGTACTTC; CDR3aa: CASSTSGGFEQYF
j_gene: TRBJ1-3; d_gene: .; v_gene: TRBV11-2; abundance: .; CDR3nt: TGTGCCAGCAGCCCGCAGGACACCCGAAACACCATATATTTT; CDR3aa: CASSPQDTRNTIYF
j_gene: TRBJ2-1; d_gene: .; v_gene: TRBV7-8; abundance: .; CDR3nt: TGTGCCAGCAGCTTATACGGCAGGGATGGCTACAATGAGCAGTTCTTC; CDR3aa: CASSLYGRDGYNEQFF
j_gene: TRBJ2-3; d_gene: .; v_gene: TRBV7-3; abundance: .; CDR3nt: TGTGCCAGCAGCTTTTCAGGGCGTCGCACAGATACGCAGTATTTT; CDR3aa: CASSFSGRRTDTQYF
j_gene: TRBJ1-1; d_gene: TRBD1; v_gene: TRBV6-6; abundance: .; CDR3nt: TGTGCCAGCAGTTACTTAGACAGGGCTGAAGCTTTCTTT; CDR3aa: CASSYLDRAEAFF
j_gene: TRBJ2-7; d_gene: TRBD2; v_gene: TRBV5-5; abundance: .; CDR3nt: TGTGCCAGCAGCTTGGATCCAGGGAGGGCCGAGCAGTACTTC; CDR3aa: CASSLDPGRAEQYF
j_gene: TRBJ1-6; d_gene: .; v_gene: TRBV14; abundance: .; CDR3nt: TGTGCCAGCAGCCAAGTGTCGAGTTCACCCCTCCACTTT; CDR3aa: CASSQVSSSPLHF
j_gene: TRBJ2-5; d_gene: TRBD2; v_gene: TRBV9; abundance: .; CDR3nt: TGTGCCAGCAGCCCTGGGACTAGCGGGGGCGTGACCCAGTACTTC; CDR3aa: CASSPGTSGGVTQYF
j_gene: TRBJ1-1; d_gene: TRBD1; v_gene: TRBV5-4; abundance: .; CDR3nt: TGTGCCAGCAGCCGGGACAGATCGAACACTGAAGCTTTCTTT; CDR3aa: CASSRDRSNTEAFF
j_gene: TRBJ2-7; d_gene: .; v_gene: TRBV3-1/TRBV3-2; abundance: .; CDR3nt: TGTGCCAGCAGCCAAGCTCGCGAGCAGTACTTC; CDR3aa: CASSQAREQYF
j_gene: TRBJ1-1; d_gene: .; v_gene: TRBV5-1; abundance: .; CDR3nt: TGCGCCAGCAGTCCGGGGGACACTGAAGCTTTCTTT; CDR3aa: CASSPGDTEAFF